This T cell receptor (beta chain) was obtained from a study of T cells after yellow fever vaccination. Study-level points and caveats: The study re-detected most primary-vaccination clones after the booster (nearly 97% CD4, around 89% CD8). The CD4 and CD8 compartments had a small share of their clonotypes in common.

With regard to this clonotype: Antigen: not known.

They built TCR cDNA with 5'RACE template switching, a step that put in a universal primer site and UMIs. TCRdb reprocessed the 5' RACE reads via MiXCR and lists one record per CDR3 protein. Of 500,000 to 650,000 distinct CDR3 sequences listed, 12% are singletons. The germline CDR1 and CDR2 sequences are SGHAT and FQNNGV. Between the trimmed V and J ends, which lost 5 bases and 8 bases, there was a span of 12 bases. The CDR3 runs to 13 residues. The source was PBMCs, collected on the day of the yellow fever booster vaccination. This receptor was identified in a man aged 25-45 years who received the YFV17D yellow fever vaccine. The rearrangement links TRBV11-2 to TRBJ2-2; D remains unclear. The CDR3 DNA follows: TGTGCCAGCAGCGCCCCAAACGGGGGGGAGCTGTTTTTT. The encoded protein is CASSAPNGGELFF.